Here is one TCR beta chain with its context. Its antigen is not identified. The germline gives CDR1 SGHTA, CDR2 FQGNSA. The length of the CDR3 is 14 residues. This sample is part of a study of blood T cells in healthy people across ages. Study-level findings and limits: TCR beta diversity, measured per million T cells, fell in a roughly linear way with age.

Primed by a sample-barcoded 5' primer and a J-beta primer mix, a second PCR proceeded for about 6 to 11 cycles. Using its own MiXCR run on the 5' RACE reads, TCRdb lists one record per CDR3 protein. The sample holds approximately 810,000 distinct CDR3 sequences; 29% are singletons and the top ten take around 15%. V gene TRBV7-2 combines with J gene TRBJ2-5; D remains ambiguous. The J call is in doubt because the DNA end fits TRBJ2-7 better. This TCR came from a woman aged 80 or older in good health. Sequenced material: blood. The CDR3 nucleotides are TGTGCCAGCAGCTTGATGTCGGAGAACTACGAGCAGTACTTC. Protein: CASSLMSENYEQYF.